This entry lists 25 T cell receptor beta chains sequenced from one sample in a study of CD8+ T cells in alopecia areata (dated by TCRdb to 2017 to 2018). Libraries came from the immunoSEQ multiplex PCR assay. RNA was extracted from all samples and reverse transcribed into cDNA as template for TCR sequencing. Drawn from immuneACCESS, this table holds only the in-frame rearrangements with V and J called that TCRdb kept. Clones are partly lost; checked studies trace under half to an unresolved V gene and leave the rest unexplained. This sample lists about 130,000 clones; roughly 61% were detected once. The ten largest clones capture 4.5% of the sample. The time point label, as the study defines it: baseline before oral tofacitinib. The sample here was CD4+ T cells sorted from blood, taken at week 0. The receptors stem from a human donor with alopecia areata.

This chain connects TRBV7-9 to TRBJ2-7; 10 bases are a match to TRBD1. The J segment lost 5 bases and the V segment lost 5 bases, leaving 9 bases of the junction unmatched. Germline CDR1 and CDR2: SEHNR and FQNEAQ (reference sequence). This CDR3 is built from 15 residues. The CDR3 DNA reads as TGTGCCAGCAGCCATCCGGGACAGGGGTTCCACGAGCAGTACTTC. As protein: CASSHPGQGFHEQYF.

This clone has a single count. The chain couples TRBV6-6 to TRBJ2-5; TRBD2 agrees at 8 bases. Unmatched junction bases numbered 4, after V lost 6 bases and J lost 4 bases. From germline, CDR1 is MNHNY and CDR2 SVGAGI (reference sequence). This CDR3 is 13 amino acids long. This chain's CDR3 is CASSRTSGETQYF. The CDR3 nucleotides read TGTGCCAGCAGCCGCACTAGCGGAGAGACCCAGTACTTC.

Here the CDR3 reads CASSSQPTGADTQYF. The CDR3, as DNA: TGTGCCAGCAGCTCCCAACCGACAGGGGCAGATACGCAGTATTTT. The J gene is TRBJ2-3, the V gene TRBV7-2, with TRBD1 matching 8 bases. The CDR3 has 15 amino acids. Germline V lookup: CDR1 SGHTA, CDR2 FQGNSA. The J segment lost 4 bases and the V segment lost 4 bases, leaving 7 bases of the junction unmatched.

The chain has TRBV4-3 and TRBJ2-5; 8 bases map to TRBD2. This CDR3 spans 13 amino acids. The junction had 2 bases not matched to a gene; V was cut back by 4 bases and J by 4 bases. The V gene's germline CDR1 is LGHNA and CDR2 YSLEER. In DNA form, the CDR3 reads TGCGCCAGCAGCCCGGGACTAGGAGAGACCCAGTACTTC. Its protein is CASSPGLGETQYF.

The genes are TRBV11-2 and TRBJ2-3; no definite D call. V was cut by 1 base and J by 4 bases, with 6 bases left in between. CDR3 length equals 13 residues. CDR1 and CDR2 (germline): SGHAT, FQNNGV. The CDR3 protein is CASSLVGPDTQYF. As DNA, the CDR3 is TGTGCCAGCAGCTTAGTGGGCCCAGATACGCAGTATTTT.

This chain joins TRBV30 and TRBJ1-1; possibly TRBD1 for D (6 bases). Germline-derived CDR1 and CDR2 are GTSNPN and SVGIG (reference sequence). CDR3 length: 15 residues. Trimming cost V 0 bases and J 1 base, with 12 bases left between them. Here the CDR3 DNA reads TGTGCCTGGAGTGTATCGACAGGACGGAACACTGAAGCTTTCTTT. Translation gives CAWSVSTGRNTEAFF.

This clone came up once. V and J are TRBV18 and TRBJ1-5; D unclear. Deletions cut 2 bases from V and 0 bases from J, with 14 bases between. The CDR3 has 17 residues. Germline V gene sequence: CDR1 KGHSH, CDR2 LQKENI. The CDR3 loop reads CASSPSGQLNSNQPQHF. In DNA form, the CDR3 reads TGTGCCAGCTCACCATCGGGTCAGCTTAATAGCAATCAGCCCCAGCATTTT.

The chain has TRBV25-1 and TRBJ2-5; D gene uncertain. The V end lost 2 bases, the J end lost 4 bases, and 14 bases lay between the germline ends. The germline CDR1 and CDR2 sequences are MGHDK and SYGVNS. This CDR3 spans 15 amino acids. The CDR3 is CASSERLRSRETQYF. CDR3 nucleotide sequence: TGTGCCAGCAGTGAACGATTACGGTCCAGAGAGACCCAGTACTTC. Full variable domain (outside the CDR3, taken from reference TRBV25-1 and TRBJ2-5): EADIYQTPRYLVIGTGKKITLECSQTMGHDKMYWYQQDPGMELHLIHYSYGVNSTEKGDLSSESTVSRIRTEHFPLTLESARPSHTSQYLCASSERLRSRETQYFGPGTRLLVL.

V and J are TRBV30 and TRBJ2-5; D gene unclear. The CDR3 covers 12 residues. In germline, CDR1 is GTSNPN, CDR2 SVGIG (reference sequence). Trimming cost V 2 bases and J 5 bases, with 9 bases left between them. As DNA, the CDR3 is TGTGCCTGGAGTCCGTCGGCGGAGACCCAGTACTTC. Amino acid sequence: CAWSPSAETQYF.

This clone showed up just once. The chain is built from TRBV5-4 and TRBJ2-5; 8 nucleotides agree with TRBD2. J lost 4 bases, V lost 1 base, and 3 bases had no gene match. Per germline, CDR1 SGHNT and CDR2 YYREEE (reference sequence). CDR3 size: 14 residues. CDR3 DNA sequence: TGTGCCAGCAGCTTGAGCGGGGGTGGAGAGACCCAGTACTTC. Translated: CASSLSGGGETQYF.

The CDR3 sequence: CASSDLAGGQETQYF. CDR3 bases: TGTGCCAGCAGTGACCTAGCGGGAGGGCAAGAGACCCAGTACTTC. This chain connects TRBV2 to TRBJ2-5, with TRBD2 identical over 12 bases. Per the germline V gene, CDR1 is SNHLY and CDR2 is FYNNEI. The J segment lost 2 bases and the V segment lost 3 bases, leaving 1 base of the junction unmatched. The CDR3 is made up of 15 amino acids.

The gene calls are TRBV7-2 and TRBJ2-3; D is uncertain. Germline V lookup: CDR1 SGHTA, CDR2 FQGNSA. Deletions cut 4 bases from V and 4 bases from J, with 15 bases between. The CDR3 is made up of 15 amino acids. The CDR3: CASSSQLRRPDTQYF. CDR3 bases: TGTGCCAGCAGCTCCCAGCTGAGAAGGCCAGATACGCAGTATTTT. Filled out from reference TRBV7-2 and TRBJ2-3, the complete variable domain reads GAGVSQSPSNKVTEKGKDVELRCDPISGHTALYWYRQSLGQGLEFLIYFQGNSAPDKSGLPSDRFSAERTGGSVSTLTIQRTQQEDSAVYLCASSSQLRRPDTQYFGPGTRLTVL.

This rearrangement joins TRBV5-4 to TRBJ2-1; TRBD2 agrees at 10 bases. Germline CDR1 is SGHNT and CDR2 is YYREEE (reference sequence). V shed 4 bases, J shed 5 bases, and the junction held 12 bases outside the gene matches. The CDR3 runs to 17 residues. The CDR3 loop reads CASSPAGLAGAHNEQFF. The CDR3 DNA follows: TGTGCCAGCAGCCCGGCCGGGCTAGCGGGAGCGCACAATGAGCAGTTCTTC.

A few counts support this clone. V and J are TRBV5-1 and TRBJ1-1, with D uncertain. Germline lookup yields CDR1 SGHRS and CDR2 YFSETQ. CDR3 length: 14 residues. V lost 7 bases to trimming and J lost 3 bases, with 16 bases between them. The chain's CDR3 is CASSTGEEDTEAFF. The CDR3, as DNA: TGCGCCAGCTCAACCGGGGAAGAGGACACTGAAGCTTTCTTT.

Of note for this clone: The junction differs from germline at one of its ends, possibly a read error. This chain connects TRBV7-2 to TRBJ2-5; D gene unclear. The CDR3 runs to 12 residues. Germline CDR1 SGHTA, CDR2 FQGNSA. Written as DNA, the CDR3 is TGTGCCAGCAGCTTAGCGCTGGACGGCAAGCACTTC. Its protein product is CASSLALDGKHF.

The chain joins TRBV6-5 to TRBJ1-2; D is unclear. The germline CDR1 and CDR2 sequences are MNHEY and SVGAGI. The length of the CDR3 is 12 residues. Trimming took 7 bases from V and 6 from J, leaving 12 bases between them. The CDR3 spells CASTPGGHGYTF. The CDR3 region has the DNA TGTGCCAGCACCCCAGGCGGACATGGCTACACCTTC.

A note on this clone: The same CDR3 can be traced to other DNA sequences in this sample. The rearrangement uses TRBV5-6 and TRBJ2-5; no firm D call. Germline CDR1 reads SGHDT; CDR2 reads YYEEEE. Deletions cut 0 bases from V and 5 bases from J, with 5 bases between. This CDR3 is built from 12 residues. The CDR3 DNA is TGTGCCAGCAGCTTGGAACAGGAGACCCAGTACTTC. Translating gives CASSLEQETQYF.

This sequence joins TRBV10-3 and TRBJ2-7, with unresolved D. Germline assignment: CDR1 ENHRY and CDR2 SYGVKD. The germline V and J ends were trimmed by 6 bases and 7 bases, with 19 bases remaining between them. The CDR3 length is 14 residues. In DNA, the CDR3 is TGTGCCATCAGCCCTCAAATCCAGGACGGAGAGCAGTACTTC. It yields the protein CAISPQIQDGEQYF.

This clone occurred a few times. V is TRBV28 and J is TRBJ2-5, with 14 bases matching TRBD2. This CDR3 has 17 residues. V was pared by 5 bases and J by 7 bases, with 12 bases of the junction left unmatched. In germline, CDR1 is MDHEN, CDR2 SYDVKM. CDR3 nucleotide sequence: TGTGCCAGCAGTAAGGAGGGACTAGCGGGAGTTCGGGGGACCCAGTACTTC. Translation gives CASSKEGLAGVRGTQYF.

J is TRBJ2-7 and V is TRBV6-6, with 9 nucleotides matching TRBD2. Per germline, CDR1 MNHNY and CDR2 SVGAGI (reference sequence). Trimming at V came to 5 bases and at J to 3 bases, leaving 5 bases not matched to a gene. CDR3 length: 14 residues. CDR3 coding DNA: TGTGCCAGCAGTCTTAGCGGGAGAAGCTACGAGCAGTACTTC. It yields the protein CASSLSGRSYEQYF.

This sequence joins TRBV28 and TRBJ1-1, with D possibly being TRBD1 (5 bases). Germline assignment: CDR1 MDHEN and CDR2 SYDVKM. The length of the CDR3 is 14 residues. V gave up 6 bases and J gave up 0 bases, with 11 bases separating them. CDR3 sequence (DNA): TGTGCCAGCAGGCCAACAGGAATGAACACTGAAGCTTTCTTT. Translated: CASRPTGMNTEAFF.

The chain uses TRBV7-2 and TRBJ2-7; 7 bases are a match to TRBD1. Germline V CDR1 and CDR2: SGHTA, FQGNSA. V shed 5 bases and J 3 bases; nucleotides not matched to a gene: 7. This CDR3 spans 14 amino acids. CDR3 in amino acids: CASSPPGQRYEQYF. CDR3 in DNA: TGTGCCAGCAGCCCTCCGGGACAGCGCTACGAGCAGTACTTC.

As DNA, the CDR3 is TGTGCCAGCAGCCCCGGACAGAGCACAGATACGCAGTATTTT. Translation gives CASSPGQSTDTQYF. J is TRBJ2-3 and V is TRBV11-3; weak D call: TRBD1 (6 bases). Trimming stripped 5 bases from V and 0 bases from J, with 9 bases between. Per germline, CDR1 SGHNT and CDR2 YENEEA. The CDR3 runs 14 residues.

The chain recombines TRBV7-6 with TRBJ2-5, with 9 bases aligning to TRBD1. The length of the CDR3 is 16 residues. Germline V gene data show CDR1 as SGHVS and CDR2 as FNYEAQ. V was pared by 4 bases and J by 2 bases, with 8 bases of the junction left unmatched. The CDR3: CASSSSTGGGQETQYF. The CDR3, as DNA: TGTGCCAGCAGCTCGTCGACAGGGGGGGGACAAGAGACCCAGTACTTC.

This clone has only one observation. The genes are TRBV4-1 and TRBJ2-3; no firm D call. CDR3 size: 16 residues. V lost 1 base to trimming and J lost 0 bases, with 11 bases between them. The germline CDR1 and CDR2 sequences are MGHRA and YSYEKL. CDR3 sequence (DNA): TGCGCCAGCAGCCAAGTCAACCTCATTAGCACAGATACGCAGTATTTT. Protein product: CASSQVNLISTDTQYF.